This is a list of T cell receptor beta chains from one sample in a study of long-term antiretroviral therapy in people with HIV. Measured with immunoSEQ multiplex PCR; TCRdb has only the in-frame clones, and not every one. The data contain some 20,000 clones, 85% to 95% of them singletons. Material: unsorted PBMCs, obtained 4.4 years after starting antiretroviral therapy. These receptors were obtained from a woman aged 45-65 years with HIV. Both conserved end residues are part of each CDR3. Each record gives: V gene, J gene, clone size, CDR3 length, D gene, CDR3 DNA, CDR3 protein. The D gene is left open where the match is weak. Clone size appears in some rows only: once, few, many, or a class for an expanded clone.

TRBV6-6,TRBJ2-7,-,13,-,TGTGCCAGCAGTTACTCGACAGAATACGAGCAGTACTTC,CASSYSTEYEQYF
TRBV6-1,TRBJ2-2,once,15,-,TGTGCCAGCAGTGAATGGGGCGTTGACACCGGGGAGCTGTTTTTT,CASSEWGVDTGELFF
TRBV2,TRBJ1-3,-,14,-,TGTGCCAGCAGGCAAGACGGCTCTGGAAACACCATATATTTT,CASRQDGSGNTIYF
TRBV19,TRBJ2-2,-,14,-,TGTGCCAGTTGTCTGGCCGTGAACACCGGGGAGCTGTTTTTT,CASCLAVNTGELFF
TRBV29-1,TRBJ2-3,-,13,-,TGCAGCGTTGAAGATCCCCAGACAGATACGCAGTATTTT,CSVEDPQTDTQYF
TRBV4-3,TRBJ2-1,-,16,-,TGCGCCAGCAGCCAAGATCAAGCTAGCTCCTACAATGAGCAGTTCTTC,CASSQDQASSYNEQFF
TRBV10-3,TRBJ1-1,-,14,-,TGTGCCATCAGTGAGTTGGACATGAACACTGAAGCTTTCTTT,CAISELDMNTEAFF
TRBV25-1,TRBJ2-3,-,13,-,TGTGCCAGCAGTGAATACGCTGGAGATACGCAGTATTTT,CASSEYAGDTQYF
TRBV18,TRBJ1-2,-,17,TRBD1,TGTGCCAGCTCACCACAAGTTGAGGCCAGGGGGAACTATGGCTACACCTTC,CASSPQVEARGNYGYTF
TRBV5-4,TRBJ1-3,-,15,-,TGTGCCAGCAGCCAACAGATGGCAGTTGGAAACACCATATATTTT,CASSQQMAVGNTIYF
TRBV5-3,TRBJ2-5,-,15,-,TGTGCCAGAAGCTTGGCGAGGGGAGGCCAAGAGACCCAGTACTTC,CARSLARGGQETQYF
TRBV6-1,TRBJ2-3,-,14,TRBD2,TGTGCCAGCAGTTTAGACGCTAGCGGGCTAACGCAGTATTTT,CASSLDASGLTQYF
TRBV6-5,TRBJ1-2,-,14,-,TGTGCCAGCAGTCCGTCCGGGTCGAAGTATGGCTACACCTTC,CASSPSGSKYGYTF
TRBV4-3,TRBJ2-7,once,15,-,TGCGCCAGCAGCCAAGCCCAAGGCAAAGCCTACGAGCAGTACTTC,CASSQAQGKAYEQYF
TRBV7-6,TRBJ2-1,-,16,TRBD1,TGTGCCAGCAGCTTAGCCCGGGACAGGGTTAGTGGTGAGCAGTTCTTC,CASSLARDRVSGEQFF
TRBV6-5,TRBJ1-5,-,13,-,TGTGCCAGCAGTATTGCCGGCGGACAGCCCCAGCATTTT,CASSIAGGQPQHF
TRBV5-8,TRBJ2-3,-,18,TRBD2,TGTGCCAGCAGCTTACAAGTAAAGCGGGGGGCCCTTACAGATACGCAGTATTTT,CASSLQVKRGALTDTQYF
TRBV2,TRBJ2-1,-,15,-,TGTGCCAGCAGTGTGGGACTTAGCTCCTACAATGAGCAGTTCTTC,CASSVGLSSYNEQFF
TRBV6-1,TRBJ1-2,-,15,TRBD1,TGTGCCAGCATCCTAAGGGCAGGGGGCGTCTATGGCTACACCTTC,CASILRAGGVYGYTF
TRBV5-1,TRBJ2-7,-,13,TRBD1,TGCGCCAGCAGGCTCCGGGACAGGGACGAGCAGTACTTC,CASRLRDRDEQYF
TRBV5-5,TRBJ1-5,-,14,TRBD1,TGTGCCAGCAGCCGGGGACAGAACAATCAGCCCCAGCATTTT,CASSRGQNNQPQHF
TRBV7-2,TRBJ1-5,few,17,TRBD1,TGTGCCAGCAGCTTAGCGGCAGGGGGCGATGGCAATCAGCCCCAGCATTTT,CASSLAAGGDGNQPQHF
TRBV6-6,TRBJ2-2,once,15,-,TGTGCCAGCAGCCAGGACAGCTCAAACACCGGGGAGCTGTTTTTT,CASSQDSSNTGELFF
TRBV6-1,TRBJ2-7,-,14,-,TGTGCCAGCAGCCCTATGAGCGACTCCTACGAGCAGTACTTC,CASSPMSDSYEQYF
TRBV5-1,TRBJ2-3,-,18,TRBD2,TGCGCCAGCAGCTTGGCCGCGGCTAGCGGGGGAAGCACAGATACGCAGTATTTT,CASSLAAASGGSTDTQYF
TRBV15,TRBJ1-5,-,18,-,TGTGCCACCAGCAGAGAGCAGCCCCGACTAGGTAGCAATCAGCCCCAGCATTTT,CATSREQPRLGSNQPQHF
TRBV27,TRBJ1-3,-,13,-,TGTGCCAGCAGTGAGAGGCTCGGAAACACCATATATTTT,CASSERLGNTIYF
TRBV11-1,TRBJ2-2,-,14,-,TGTGCCAGCAGCGGACAGACGAACACCGGGGAGCTGTTTTTT,CASSGQTNTGELFF
TRBV18,TRBJ1-2,-,14,-,TGTGCCAGCTCACCTCTAGACAGCGGCTATGGCTACACCTTC,CASSPLDSGYGYTF
TRBV27,TRBJ1-2,-,13,TRBD1,TGTGCCAGCCGAGACAGGGCTAACTATGGCTACACCTTC,CASRDRANYGYTF
TRBV10-3,TRBJ1-1,-,13,-,TGTGCCACCAAAACTCAGGGGAACACTGAAGCTTTCTTT,CATKTQGNTEAFF